Sequencing of this T cell receptor (beta chain) was carried out in a study of CXCR3-negative and CXCR3-positive naive CD8 T cells. Study-wide findings and caveats: Naive cells with CXCR3 showed TRB CDR3s that were more hydrophobic than those in CXCR3-negative naive cells. Fresh PBMCs went into most assays, and CXCR3 expression partly declined after cryopreservation. Whereas both naive subsets had comparably high diversity, memory CD8+ cells had much lower diversity.

This CDR3 spans 13 amino acids. The authors made the TRB cDNA libraries by 5' RACE using UMI labels. From its re-call of the 5' RACE reads, TCRdb lists each CDR3 protein once, without DNA. The specimen's table records about 120,000 distinct CDR3 sequences. Points on this clonotype: Antigen: not known.

The source is a human donor in good health. Some clones in this sample may be carry-over from other donors' samples. This chain links TRBV12-3 or TRBV12-4 with TRBJ2-1. The specimen was naive CXCR3- CD8+ T cells from blood. Noted subset: CD45RO-CCR7+CD27+CD95- naive CD8+ T cells lacking CXCR3 (TNR3-). This CDR3 reads CASEDSSYNEQFF.